A single sample gave rise to the 31 T cell receptor beta chains below, sequenced in a study of cytomegalovirus exposure and HLA in healthy donors. Use of 60 Vbeta and 13 Jbeta primers characterized the PCR. The protocol was immunoSEQ multiplex PCR, while the TCRdb copy is restricted to in-frame clones and leaves out a portion. The table includes approximately 190,000 clones, around 86% detected once. Sequencing used PBMCs. These receptors were obtained from a woman between 50 and 59 years old in good health and CMV-seropositive.

This chain joins TRBV6-6 and TRBJ1-2; a weak D match, TRBD1 (6 bases). The germline V gene has CDR1 MNHNY and CDR2 SVGAGI (reference sequence). Trimming removed 6 bases from V and 7 bases from J, with 15 bases in between. The CDR3 extends over 13 amino acids. The CDR3 loop reads CASRWAGDSGYTF. Here the CDR3 DNA reads TGTGCCAGCAGGTGGGCAGGGGATAGTGGCTACACCTTC.

This chain connects TRBV11-2 to TRBJ1-1; possibly TRBD1 for D (6 bases). Trimming took 8 bases from V and 2 from J, leaving 12 bases between them. Germline assignment: CDR1 SGHAT and CDR2 FQNNGV. This CDR3 region has 13 residues. The CDR3 DNA is TGTGCCAGCGGCCGACAGGCCAACACTGAAGCTTTCTTT. Amino acid sequence: CASGRQANTEAFF.

V and J are TRBV7-2 and TRBJ2-5; D remains unclear. Germline loops: CDR1 SGHTA, CDR2 FQGNSA. V lost 1 base to trimming and J lost 5 bases, with 11 bases between them. This CDR3 contains 14 residues. This CDR3 reads CASSLDYNSETQYF. The CDR3 DNA reads as TGTGCCAGCAGCTTAGACTACAATTCCGAGACCCAGTACTTC.

The J gene is TRBJ2-3, the V gene TRBV7-7, with 11 bases identical to TRBD2. Germline loops: CDR1 SSHAT, CDR2 FNYEAQ (reference sequence). The CDR3 contains 15 residues. Unmatched junction bases numbered 0, after V lost 1 base and J lost 3 bases. Here the CDR3 reads CASSLGLAGTDTQYF. The CDR3 DNA sequence: TGTGCCAGCAGCTTAGGACTAGCGGGAACAGATACGCAGTATTTT.

The V and J genes are TRBV11-2 and TRBJ2-1, with 8 positions matching TRBD2. CDR1 SGHAT and CDR2 FQNNGV come from the germline V gene. This CDR3 has 14 residues. The V segment lost 3 bases and the J segment 2 bases; nucleotides outside the gene matches: 0. CDR3 sequence: CASSFSGTYNEQFF. The CDR3 DNA is TGTGCCAGCAGCTTTAGCGGGACCTACAATGAGCAGTTCTTC.

The chain has TRBV27 and TRBJ1-6; 9 positions match TRBD1. Germline V lookup: CDR1 MNHEY, CDR2 SMNVEV (reference sequence). The CDR3 runs to 17 residues. V dropped 3 bases and J dropped 5; count of bases not matched to a gene: 8. The DNA of the CDR3 is TGTGCCAGCAGTTTCGACCGGGACAGGGCGGATAATTCACCCCTCCACTTT. It yields the protein CASSFDRDRADNSPLHF.

Here the CDR3 DNA reads TGTGCCAGCAGCTTCGGGACAAGGGGAAATAATTCACCCCTCCACTTT. Translated, it gives CASSFGTRGNNSPLHF. The rearrangement joins TRBV11-2 to TRBJ1-6; maybe TRBD1 (6 bases). This CDR3 is 16 amino acids long. Germline values: CDR1 SGHAT, CDR2 FQNNGV. The ends were cut back, 3 bases at V and 5 bases at J, with 14 bases in the middle.

The rearrangement links TRBV28 to TRBJ1-1, with TRBD1 identical over 8 bases. Looked up from germline, CDR1 is MDHEN and CDR2 is SYDVKM. The CDR3 covers 12 residues. V gave up 5 bases and J gave up 7 bases; unmatched junction bases: 3. CDR3 amino acids: CASSPDRDEAFF. The DNA of the CDR3 is TGTGCCAGCAGTCCGGACAGGGATGAAGCTTTCTTT.

The J gene is TRBJ2-1, the V gene TRBV9; 7 bases fit TRBD2. CDR1 and CDR2 (germline): SGDLS, YYNGEE. The J segment lost 2 bases and the V segment lost 7 bases, leaving 9 bases of the junction unmatched. This CDR3 is 15 amino acids long. CDR3 nucleotides: TGTGCCAGCTCTAACCTGGGACTAACCTACAATGAGCAGTTCTTC. Translating gives CASSNLGLTYNEQFF.

This clone showed up just a few times. J is TRBJ2-7 and V is TRBV10-2, with 13 positions matching TRBD2. Trimming at V came to 7 bases and at J to 6 bases, leaving 6 bases not matched to a gene. This CDR3 comprises 14 residues. CDR1 and CDR2 from the germline V gene are WSHSY and SAAADI. DNA of the CDR3: TGCGCCAGCACCGGGACTAGCGGGACGACCGAGCAGTACTTC. Protein product: CASTGTSGTTEQYF.

The chain links TRBV4-2 to TRBJ2-2; TRBD2 agrees at 9 bases. The CDR3 contains 18 residues. The V segment lost 0 bases and the J segment 0 bases; nucleotides outside the gene matches: 5. Looked up from germline, CDR1 is LGHNA and CDR2 is YNFKEQ. The CDR3 reads CASSQDPAGGTNTGELFF. In DNA, the CDR3 is TGTGCCAGCAGCCAAGATCCGGCGGGAGGGACGAACACCGGGGAGCTGTTTTTT.

The chain combines TRBV6-5 with TRBJ2-2; tentatively, D is TRBD1 (6 bases). This CDR3 is 14 amino acids long. V was clipped by 5 bases and J by 1 base, with 8 bases between them. Germline loops: CDR1 MNHEY, CDR2 SVGAGI. The CDR3 DNA sequence: TGTGCCAGCAGTCCGACAGGGAACACCGGGGAGCTGTTTTTT. Amino acid sequence: CASSPTGNTGELFF.

This clone was seen a handful of times. This rearrangement joins TRBV30 to TRBJ1-5; tentatively, D is TRBD1 (5 bases). The CDR3 length is 13 residues. The V gene's germline CDR1 is GTSNPN and CDR2 SVGIG (reference sequence). Trimming stripped 1 base from V and 8 bases from J, with 12 bases between. CDR3 amino acids: CAWSGQPAEPQHF. The CDR3 DNA sequence: TGTGCCTGGAGTGGACAGCCGGCGGAGCCCCAGCATTTT.

To note about this clone: Germline is not matched at one junction end, which may reflect a read error. The chain couples TRBV5-1 to TRBJ2-3, with 9 bases aligning to TRBD2. Germline values: CDR1 SGHRS, CDR2 YFSETQ. The CDR3 runs 13 residues. CDR3 amino acids: CASYSGGTDAQYF. CDR3 sequence (DNA): TGCGCCAGCTATAGCGGGGGCACAGATGCGCAGTATTTT.

The V call is TRBV2, the J call TRBJ2-7, with a tentative D call TRBD1 (5 bases). V was shortened by 4 bases and J by 4 bases, with 14 bases between the two germline ends. This CDR3 has 14 amino acids. The V gene's germline CDR1 is SNHLY and CDR2 FYNNEI. Here the CDR3 reads CASSVQGKGYEQYF. The DNA for the CDR3 is TGTGCCAGCAGTGTGCAGGGAAAAGGGTACGAGCAGTACTTC.

This chain connects TRBV5-1 to TRBJ2-3; D gene uncertain. Germline CDR1 reads SGHRS; CDR2 reads YFSETQ. This CDR3 is built from 15 residues. Trimming removed 4 bases from V and 1 base from J, with 13 bases in between. Here the CDR3 reads CASSRRGIGTDTQYF. The DNA for the CDR3 is TGCGCCAGCAGCCGCCGAGGCATCGGCACAGATACGCAGTATTTT.

V gene TRBV6-5 combines with J gene TRBJ2-7, with 7 positions matching TRBD2. CDR1 and CDR2 from the germline V gene are MNHEY and SVGAGI. The CDR3 length is 14 residues. Trimming at V came to 2 bases and at J to 4 bases, leaving 5 bases not matched to a gene. The CDR3 coding sequence is TGTGCCAGCAGTTACCGGGCTAGCGGTTACGAGCAGTACTTC. Translation: CASSYRASGYEQYF.

The chain links TRBV6-1 to TRBJ2-7; no definite D call. Trimming pared 3 bases from V and 4 bases from J, leaving 4 bases between. Germline V lookup: CDR1 MNHNS, CDR2 SASEGT. The CDR3 is made up of 11 amino acids. CDR3: CASSERYEQYF. CDR3 sequence (DNA): TGTGCCAGCAGTGAGCGATACGAGCAGTACTTC.

This clone appeared a few times. The rearrangement joins TRBV7-9 to TRBJ2-3; D unresolved. Germline CDR1 and CDR2: SEHNR and FQNEAQ (reference sequence). This CDR3 comprises 13 residues. Between the trimmed V and J ends, which lost 1 base and 3 bases, there was a span of 5 bases. CDR3 loop: CASSLGETDTQYF. The CDR3 DNA follows: TGTGCCAGCAGCTTAGGCGAGACAGATACGCAGTATTTT.

The V gene is TRBV4-3, the J gene TRBJ2-3; D not resolved. Germline V CDR1 and CDR2: LGHNA, YSLEER. This CDR3 is 16 amino acids long. Trimming took 3 bases from V and 0 from J, leaving 13 bases between them. The chain's CDR3 is CASSQNSATSTDTQYF. CDR3 bases: TGCGCCAGCAGCCAGAACAGTGCCACTAGCACAGATACGCAGTATTTT.

The rearrangement links TRBV9 to TRBJ1-3; 8 bases map to TRBD1. The CDR3 length is 16 residues. J was trimmed by 2 bases and V by 2 bases; bases with no gene match: 6. Germline V gene sequence: CDR1 SGDLS, CDR2 YYNGEE. CDR3 bases: TGTGCCAGCAGCGTTCGACAGGGGAGGACTGGAAACACCATATATTTT. Protein product: CASSVRQGRTGNTIYF.

This chain joins TRBV6-5 and TRBJ2-3; D is undetermined. The CDR3 is 14 residues long. Germline CDR1 MNHEY, CDR2 SVGAGI. V shed 6 bases and J shed 2 bases, with 12 bases lying between them. CDR3 in amino acids: CASRGGGPTDTQYF. CDR3 in DNA: TGTGCCAGCAGAGGTGGCGGCCCCACAGATACGCAGTATTTT.

The chain joins TRBV27 to TRBJ2-5; 7 bases align to TRBD1. CDR1 is MNHEY and CDR2 is SMNVEV in the germline V gene (reference sequence). The CDR3 spans 14 residues. The J segment lost 4 bases and the V segment lost 5 bases, leaving 7 bases of the junction unmatched. CDR3 nucleotides: TGTGCCAGCAGTCTGGGACAGTGGGGAGAGACCCAGTACTTC. It translates to CASSLGQWGETQYF.

The chain combines TRBV7-2 with TRBJ2-7; possible D gene TRBD1, 5 bases. V was shortened by 1 base and J by 0 bases, with 13 bases between the two germline ends. The CDR3 is 16 residues long. Germline assignment: CDR1 SGHTA and CDR2 FQGNSA. The CDR3 sequence: CASSLEVGGASYEQYF. CDR3 sequence (DNA): TGTGCCAGCAGCTTAGAGGTGGGTGGGGCCTCCTACGAGCAGTACTTC.

The V gene is TRBV5-6, the J gene TRBJ2-3; D remains ambiguous. Trimming left V 5 bases short and J 4 bases short, with 8 bases between. Germline values: CDR1 SGHDT, CDR2 YYEEEE. The CDR3 has 12 amino acids. CDR3: CASSSPADTQYF. The CDR3 region has the DNA TGTGCCAGCAGTTCCCCGGCAGATACGCAGTATTTT.

This sequence joins TRBV25-1 and TRBJ2-1; 8 bases are shared with TRBD1. V shed 7 bases, J shed 2 bases, and the junction held 13 bases outside the gene matches. The length of the CDR3 is 17 residues. CDR1 is MGHDK and CDR2 is SYGVNS in the germline V gene. CDR3 bases: TGTGCCAGCACCGGTCTGGCGCCGGACAGGGCCTACAATGAGCAGTTCTTC. It specifies CASTGLAPDRAYNEQFF.

V gene TRBV6-6 combines with J gene TRBJ2-7; TRBD1 matches 7 bases. CDR3 length: 15 amino acids. Looked up from germline, CDR1 is MNHNY and CDR2 is SVGAGI (reference sequence). V dropped 1 base and J dropped 4; count of bases not matched to a gene: 7. CDR3 sequence reads: CASSYLQGWEYEQYF. CDR3 DNA: TGTGCCAGCAGTTACTTACAGGGGTGGGAGTACGAGCAGTACTTC.

The chain is built from TRBV7-2 and TRBJ2-1, with TRBD2 matching 11 bases. The CDR3 has 16 residues. Germline V gives CDR1 SGHTA, CDR2 FQGNSA. The V gene end was trimmed by 5 bases and the J gene end by 10 bases; junction bases not matched to a gene: 13. In DNA, the CDR3 is TGTGCCAGCAGCCCAACGATAGCGGGGGGGCCCAGGGAGCAGTTCTTC. It specifies CASSPTIAGGPREQFF.

In this sample, this clone turned up once. This rearrangement joins TRBV7-8 to TRBJ2-5; D uncertain. Germline V gene lookup returns CDR1 SGHVS and CDR2 FQNEAQ. The CDR3 loop spans 12 amino acids. V shed 2 bases and J shed 4 bases, with 5 bases lying between them. The CDR3 nucleotides are TGTGCCAGCAGCTTATTCGTAGAGACCCAGTACTTC. Its translation: CASSLFVETQYF.

This clone was counted between two and nine times. The rearrangement links TRBV5-1 to TRBJ2-3, with 12 bases fitting TRBD2. V shed 4 bases and J 6 bases; nucleotides not matched to a gene: 9. Germline values: CDR1 SGHRS, CDR2 YFSETQ. CDR3 size: 16 residues. CDR3 region: CASSRSLAGGGDTQYF. In DNA, the CDR3 is TGCGCCAGCAGCCGGTCACTAGCGGGGGGCGGGGATACGCAGTATTTT. The full variable domain, its missing parts supplied by reference TRBV5-1 and TRBJ2-3, is KAGVTQTPRYLIKTRGQQVTLSCSPISGHRSVSWYQQTPGQGLQFLFEYFSETQRNKGNFPGRFSGRQFSNSRSEMNVSTLELGDSALYLCASSRSLAGGGDTQYFGPGTRLTVL.

This clone was observed once. V usage is TRBV19 and J usage is TRBJ1-5; D is possibly TRBD1 (6 bases). Germline assignment: CDR1 LNHDA and CDR2 SQIVND (reference sequence). The CDR3 is 15 residues long. Deletions cut 7 bases from V and 1 base from J, with 14 bases between. CDR3 nucleotide sequence: TGTGCCAGTAAAACCGGGGGGCAGAGCAATCAGCCCCAGCATTTT. This translates into CASKTGGQSNQPQHF.